One and the same sample provided the 17 T cell receptor beta chains below, sequenced in a study of T-cell memory formation after mild COVID-19 (dated by TCRdb to the early 2020s). The library was prepared using 5' RACE. Reads for this sample came from an Illumina NovaSeq 6000. TCRdb handled the public reads itself, with Q25 trimming in fastp and clone calling in MiXCR, and kept productive beta chains. Each entry is one CDR3 protein sequence, shown with its most common DNA and genes. This sample has more than 150,000 distinct CDR3 sequences in its table, and roughly 18% of those were observed once. The leading ten clones occupy 3.9% of the sample. The material sequenced was PBMCs or a T cell subset sorted from them (not recorded which). The receptors were sampled from a young man who had mild COVID-19 (a few samples of this study predate the infection). The sample titles of this study are shuffled in the database, so cell type and time point are left out; the donor was told from shared clones.

The chain recombines TRBV7-8 with TRBJ2-7; D not certain. Germline-derived CDR1 and CDR2 are SGHVS and FQNEAQ. Trimming left V 5 bases short and J 6 bases short, with 20 bases between. The length of the CDR3 is 15 residues. For the CDR3, the DNA is TGTGCCAGCAGCCTGGCGAGGTTACGGGCCGTCGAGCAGTACGTC. This sequence encodes CASSLARLRAVEQYV.

The chain combines TRBV5-6 with TRBJ1-6; unclear D gene. Germline CDR1 SGHDT, CDR2 YYEEEE. Trimming removed 0 bases at V and 10 bases at J, with 8 bases between. The CDR3 length is 13 residues. The CDR3 sequence is CASSLAQESPLHF. The CDR3 DNA sequence: TGTGCCAGCAGCTTGGCCCAGGAGTCACCCCTCCACTTT.

This clonotype was picked up a small number of times. The chain combines TRBV5-1 with TRBJ1-1; 7 bases match TRBD1. J gave up 0 bases and V 2 bases, and 4 bases lay outside the gene matches. Germline loops: CDR1 SGHRS, CDR2 YFSETQ. The CDR3 consists of 15 residues. CDR3 in DNA: TGCGCCAGCAGCTTACCGGGACAGTTGAACACTGAAGCTTTCTTT. Its translation is CASSLPGQLNTEAFF.

The rearrangement uses TRBV6-2 or TRBV6-3 and TRBJ1-2, with 7 bases matching TRBD1. Germline-derived CDR1 and CDR2 are MNHEY and SVGEGT. The CDR3 runs 15 residues. Trimming cost V 6 bases and J 4 bases; bases outside gene matches: 11. The CDR3 coding sequence is TGTGCCAGCAGCCACAGGGGAATGGGCCCCTATGGCTACACCTTC. It is translated as CASSHRGMGPYGYTF.

The genes are TRBV5-1 and TRBJ1-4; no definite D call. V lost 7 bases to trimming and J lost 2 bases, with 9 bases between them. Germline CDR1 is SGHRS and CDR2 is YFSETQ. This CDR3 contains 13 residues. CDR3 amino acids: CASQIGTNEKLFF. DNA of the CDR3: TGCGCCAGCCAAATAGGGACTAATGAAAAACTGTTTTTT.

The gene calls are TRBV4-2 and TRBJ2-2; D is unresolved. CDR1 and CDR2 from the germline V gene are LGHNA and YNFKEQ. The CDR3 has 15 amino acids. Trimming shortened V by 1 base and J by 5 bases, and 11 bases separated the two germline ends. The CDR3 coding sequence is TGTGCCAGCAGCCAAGGTTATAAAGCTACCGGGGAGCTGTTTTTT. As protein: CASSQGYKATGELFF.

This clonotype was counted between two and nine times. One end of the junction is discordant with germline, which a read error may explain. V usage is TRBV3-1 and J usage is TRBJ1-3; D is perhaps TRBD1 (5 bases). This CDR3 spans 14 amino acids. Looked up from germline, CDR1 is LGHDT and CDR2 is YNNKEL (reference sequence). CDR3 DNA sequence: TGTGCCAGCAGCCAAGAGGACGGGGGAAGCACCATATATTTT. Its protein product is CASSQEDGGSTIYF.

This clonotype was picked up many times. The V call is TRBV12-3 or TRBV12-4, the J call TRBJ2-1, with TRBD2 as a possible D gene (6 bases). The CDR3 totals 13 residues. V shed 8 bases and J shed 7 bases, with 15 bases lying between them. CDR3: CASLRGKRNEQFF. Here the CDR3 DNA reads TGTGCCAGCTTACGGGGGAAGAGGAATGAGCAGTTCTTC.

This rearrangement joins TRBV20-1 to TRBJ2-1, with 9 bases fitting TRBD2. V was clipped by 0 bases and J by 0 bases; unmatched bases: 15. This CDR3 spans 20 amino acids. CDR1 and CDR2 from the germline V gene are DFQATT and SNEGSKA (reference sequence). The CDR3 region is CSARDVLSSGDIPSYNEQFF. CDR3 DNA: TGCAGTGCTAGAGACGTTCTCTCTAGCGGGGATATCCCCTCCTACAATGAGCAGTTCTTC.

CDR3 nucleotides: TGTGCCAGCTCACCGGGACAGTCTAGGACAGATACGCAGTATTTT. Translated: CASSPGQSRTDTQYF. The chain links TRBV18 to TRBJ2-3, with TRBD1 matching over 7 bases. J was trimmed by 3 bases and V by 3 bases; bases with no gene match: 6. The CDR3 totals 15 residues. Germline V gene sequence: CDR1 KGHSH, CDR2 LQKENI.

The chain uses TRBV6-2 or TRBV6-3 and TRBJ2-1; no definite D call. V was clipped by 2 bases and J by 15 bases, with 14 bases between them. Germline V gene lookup returns CDR1 MNHEY and CDR2 SVGEGT. The CDR3 is 12 amino acids. CDR3 protein: CASSYRAVSWFF. The CDR3 nucleotides are TGTGCCAGCAGTTACAGGGCAGTGAGTTGGTTCTTC.

This clonotype occurred a few times. CDR3 amino acids: CASSLEGGTAFF. CDR3 nucleotide sequence: TGCGCCAGCAGCTTGGAAGGGGGCACAGCTTTCTTT. J is TRBJ1-1 and V is TRBV5-1; 7 positions match TRBD1. Germline V gene lookup returns CDR1 SGHRS and CDR2 YFSETQ. V gave up 0 bases and J gave up 10 bases; unmatched junction bases: 3. The CDR3 spans 12 residues.

This clonotype was counted only a few times. The rearrangement links TRBV7-2 to TRBJ2-5, with D unclear. The CDR3 length is 13 residues. In germline, CDR1 is SGHTA, CDR2 FQGNSA. The V gene lost 5 bases and the J gene lost 1 base, with 8 bases spanning the gap. Here the CDR3 DNA reads TGTGCCAGCAGCCCCCGGGCCCAAGAGACCCAGTACTTC. Translated, it gives CASSPRAQETQYF.

This clonotype occurred a few times. V and J are TRBV7-8 and TRBJ2-1; tentatively, D is TRBD2 (5 bases). The CDR3 loop spans 14 amino acids. V lost 3 bases and J lost 6, with 12 bases in between. CDR1 and CDR2 (germline): SGHVS, FQNEAQ. The CDR3 is CASSFRGAANEQFF. DNA for the CDR3: TGTGCCAGCAGCTTTCGGGGAGCGGCCAATGAGCAGTTCTTC.

This clonotype was detected a few times. This chain links TRBV3-1 with TRBJ1-6, with 12 bases that match TRBD1. CDR3 length: 14 amino acids. Germline values: CDR1 LGHDT, CDR2 YNNKEL (reference sequence). J gave up 15 bases and V 3 bases, and 6 bases lay outside the gene matches. The CDR3 protein is CASSQGTGGWDLHF. The CDR3, as DNA: TGTGCCAGCAGCCAGGGGACAGGGGGCTGGGACCTCCACTTT.

The V and J genes are TRBV9 and TRBJ2-3; perhaps TRBD2 as D (6 bases). V was clipped by 3 bases and J by 8 bases, with 10 bases between them. Per germline, CDR1 SGDLS and CDR2 YYNGEE. This CDR3 contains 12 residues. The CDR3 protein is CASSAAGTTQYF. In nucleotides, the CDR3 is TGTGCCAGCAGCGCAGCGGGCACTACGCAGTATTTT.

The gene calls are TRBV7-2 and TRBJ2-3, with 8 bases matching TRBD2. Germline values: CDR1 SGHTA, CDR2 FQGNSA. The CDR3 loop spans 16 amino acids. Unmatched junction bases numbered 8, after V lost 5 bases and J lost 1 base. The CDR3 sequence is CASSRGAGGRTDTQYF. The CDR3 DNA follows: TGTGCCAGCAGCCGAGGTGCGGGGGGACGCACAGATACGCAGTATTTT.